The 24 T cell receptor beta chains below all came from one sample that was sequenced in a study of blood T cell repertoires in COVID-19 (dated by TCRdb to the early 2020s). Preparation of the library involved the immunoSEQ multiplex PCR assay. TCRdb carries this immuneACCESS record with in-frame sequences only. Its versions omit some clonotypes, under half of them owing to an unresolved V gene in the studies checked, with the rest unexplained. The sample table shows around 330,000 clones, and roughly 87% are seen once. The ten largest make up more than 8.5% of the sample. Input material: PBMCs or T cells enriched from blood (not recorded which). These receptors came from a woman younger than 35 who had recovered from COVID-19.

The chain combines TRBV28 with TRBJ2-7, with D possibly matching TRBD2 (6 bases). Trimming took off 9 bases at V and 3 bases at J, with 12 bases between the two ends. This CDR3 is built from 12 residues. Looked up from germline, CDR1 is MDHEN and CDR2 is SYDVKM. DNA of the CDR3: TGTGCCAGTGGGGGGAGAGGCTACGAGCAGTACTTC. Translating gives CASGGRGYEQYF.

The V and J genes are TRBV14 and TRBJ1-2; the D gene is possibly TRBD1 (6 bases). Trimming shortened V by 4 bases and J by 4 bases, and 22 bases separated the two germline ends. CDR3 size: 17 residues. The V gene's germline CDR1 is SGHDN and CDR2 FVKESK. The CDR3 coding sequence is TGTGCCAGCAGCCCGTACCAGGGGTTGGGTAAGGGCTATGGCTACACCTTC. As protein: CASSPYQGLGKGYGYTF.

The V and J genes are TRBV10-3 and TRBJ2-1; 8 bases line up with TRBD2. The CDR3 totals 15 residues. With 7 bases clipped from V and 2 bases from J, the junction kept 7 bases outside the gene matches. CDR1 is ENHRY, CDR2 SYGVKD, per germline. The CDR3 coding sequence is TGTGCCATCACCAACGGGGGGGAAACCTACAATGAGCAGTTCTTC. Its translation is CAITNGGETYNEQFF.

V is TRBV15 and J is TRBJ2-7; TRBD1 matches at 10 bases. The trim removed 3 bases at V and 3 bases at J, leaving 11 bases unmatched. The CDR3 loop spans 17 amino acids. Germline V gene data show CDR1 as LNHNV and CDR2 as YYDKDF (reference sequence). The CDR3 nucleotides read TGTGCCACCAGCAGTCCTTCCCCGGGACAGGGGTTCTACGAGCAGTACTTC. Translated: CATSSPSPGQGFYEQYF.

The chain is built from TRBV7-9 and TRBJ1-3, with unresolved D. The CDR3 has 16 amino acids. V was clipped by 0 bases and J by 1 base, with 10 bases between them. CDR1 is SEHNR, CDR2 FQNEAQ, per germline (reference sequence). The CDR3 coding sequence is TGTGCCAGCAGCTTAGCGGCTCGGGTATCTGGAAACACCATATATTTT. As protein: CASSLAARVSGNTIYF.

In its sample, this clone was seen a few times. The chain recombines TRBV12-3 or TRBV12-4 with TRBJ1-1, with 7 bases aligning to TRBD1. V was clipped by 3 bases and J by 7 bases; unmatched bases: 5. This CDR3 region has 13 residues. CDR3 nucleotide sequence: TGTGCCAGCAGTTTTACAGGGGCCGGTGAAGCTTTCTTT. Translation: CASSFTGAGEAFF.

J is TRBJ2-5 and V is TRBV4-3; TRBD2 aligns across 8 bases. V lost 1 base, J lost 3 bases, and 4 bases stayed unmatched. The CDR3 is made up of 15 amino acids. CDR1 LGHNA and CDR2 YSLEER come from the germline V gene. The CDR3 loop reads CASSQVAAGEETQYF. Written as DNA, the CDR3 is TGCGCCAGCAGCCAAGTCGCAGCGGGAGAAGAGACCCAGTACTTC.

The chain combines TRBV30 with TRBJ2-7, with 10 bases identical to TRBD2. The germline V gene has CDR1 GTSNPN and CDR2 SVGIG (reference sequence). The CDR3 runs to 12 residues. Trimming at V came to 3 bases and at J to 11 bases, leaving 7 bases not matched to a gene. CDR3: CAWSKLAGFKYF. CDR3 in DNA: TGTGCCTGGAGCAAACTAGCGGGATTCAAGTACTTC.

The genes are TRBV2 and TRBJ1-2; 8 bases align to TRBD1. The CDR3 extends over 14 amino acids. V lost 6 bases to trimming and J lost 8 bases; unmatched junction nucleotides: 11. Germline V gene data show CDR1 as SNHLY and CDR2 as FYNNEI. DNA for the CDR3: TGTGCCAGCAGCGTTGGTGACAGGGGAGTAGGCTACACCTTC. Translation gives CASSVGDRGVGYTF.

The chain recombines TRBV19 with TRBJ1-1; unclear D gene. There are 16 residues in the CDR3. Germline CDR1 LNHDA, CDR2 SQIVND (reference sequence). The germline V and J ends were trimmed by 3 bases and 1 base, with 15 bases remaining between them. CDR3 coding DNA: TGTGCCAGTAGTATCTTCCTCGGGAGGGAGAACACTGAAGCTTTCTTT. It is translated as CASSIFLGRENTEAFF.

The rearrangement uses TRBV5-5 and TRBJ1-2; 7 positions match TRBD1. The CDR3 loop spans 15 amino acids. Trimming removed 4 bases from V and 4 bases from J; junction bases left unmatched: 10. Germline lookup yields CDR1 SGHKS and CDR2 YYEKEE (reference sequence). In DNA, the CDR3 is TGTGCCAGCAGCCCGGGACAGAGTTCGGGCTATGGCTACACCTTC. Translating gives CASSPGQSSGYGYTF.

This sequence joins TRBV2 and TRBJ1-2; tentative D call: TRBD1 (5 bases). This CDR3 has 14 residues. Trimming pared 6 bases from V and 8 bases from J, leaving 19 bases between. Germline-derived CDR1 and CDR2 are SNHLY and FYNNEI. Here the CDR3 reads CASSPSWGIHGYTF. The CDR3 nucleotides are TGTGCCAGCAGCCCGTCGTGGGGCATACACGGCTACACCTTC. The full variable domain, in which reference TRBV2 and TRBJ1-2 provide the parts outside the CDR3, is EPEVTQTPSHQVTQMGQEVILRCVPISNHLYFYWYRQILGQKVEFLVSFYNNEISEKSEIFDDQFSVERPDGSNFTLKIRSTKLEDSAMYFCASSPSWGIHGYTFGSGTRLTVV.

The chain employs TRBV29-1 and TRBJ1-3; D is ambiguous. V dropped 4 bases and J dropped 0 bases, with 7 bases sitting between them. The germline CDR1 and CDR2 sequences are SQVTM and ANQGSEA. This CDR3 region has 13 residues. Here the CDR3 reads CSVASYSGNTIYF. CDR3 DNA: TGCAGCGTTGCGAGTTACTCTGGAAACACCATATATTTT.

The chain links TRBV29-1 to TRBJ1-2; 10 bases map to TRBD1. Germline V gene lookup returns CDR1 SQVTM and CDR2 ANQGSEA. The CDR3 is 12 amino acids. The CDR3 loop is CSAGTGDRGYTF. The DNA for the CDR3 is TGCAGTGCCGGGACAGGGGATCGTGGCTACACCTTC.

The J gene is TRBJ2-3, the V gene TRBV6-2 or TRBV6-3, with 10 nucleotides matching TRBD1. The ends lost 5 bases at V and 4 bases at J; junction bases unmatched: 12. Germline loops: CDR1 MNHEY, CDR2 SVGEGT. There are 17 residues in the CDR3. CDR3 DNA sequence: TGTGCCAGCAGTCCACTACCGGGACAGGGGAGCGCAGATACGCAGTATTTT. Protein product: CASSPLPGQGSADTQYF.

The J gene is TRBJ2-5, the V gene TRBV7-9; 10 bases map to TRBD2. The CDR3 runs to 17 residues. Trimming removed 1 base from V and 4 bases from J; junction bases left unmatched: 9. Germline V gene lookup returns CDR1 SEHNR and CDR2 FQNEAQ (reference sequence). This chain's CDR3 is CASSLGGLAGVGETQYF. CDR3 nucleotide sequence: TGTGCCAGCAGCTTAGGGGGCCTAGCGGGAGTAGGAGAGACCCAGTACTTC.

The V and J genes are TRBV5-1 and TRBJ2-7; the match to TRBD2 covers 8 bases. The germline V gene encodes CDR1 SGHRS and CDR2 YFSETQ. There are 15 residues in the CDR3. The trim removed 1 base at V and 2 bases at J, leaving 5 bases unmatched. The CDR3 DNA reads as TGCGCCAGCAGCTTGAGCGGGGGATCAACCTACGAGCAGTACTTC. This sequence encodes CASSLSGGSTYEQYF. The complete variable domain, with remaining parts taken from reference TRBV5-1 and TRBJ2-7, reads KAGVTQTPRYLIKTRGQQVTLSCSPISGHRSVSWYQQTPGQGLQFLFEYFSETQRNKGNFPGRFSGRQFSNSRSEMNVSTLELGDSALYLCASSLSGGSTYEQYFGPGTRLTVT.

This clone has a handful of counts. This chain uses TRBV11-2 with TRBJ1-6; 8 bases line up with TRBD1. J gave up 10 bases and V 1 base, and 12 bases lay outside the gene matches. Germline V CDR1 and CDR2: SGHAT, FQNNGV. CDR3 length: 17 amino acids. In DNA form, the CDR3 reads TGTGCCAGCAGCTTAGCTGGGCAGGGGGCAACATCGTCACCCCTCCACTTT. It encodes CASSLAGQGATSSPLHF.

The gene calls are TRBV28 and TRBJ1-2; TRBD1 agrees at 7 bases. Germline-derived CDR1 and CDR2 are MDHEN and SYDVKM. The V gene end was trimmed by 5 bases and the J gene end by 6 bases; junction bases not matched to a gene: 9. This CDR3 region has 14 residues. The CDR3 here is CASSPTGDQNGYTF. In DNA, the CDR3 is TGTGCCAGCAGTCCCACAGGGGACCAGAATGGCTACACCTTC.

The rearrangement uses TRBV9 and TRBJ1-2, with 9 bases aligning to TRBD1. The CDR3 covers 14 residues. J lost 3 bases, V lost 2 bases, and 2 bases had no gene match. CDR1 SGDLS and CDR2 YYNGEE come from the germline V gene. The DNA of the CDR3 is TGTGCCAGCAGCGTTCGGGACAGGGACTATGGCTACACCTTC. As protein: CASSVRDRDYGYTF.

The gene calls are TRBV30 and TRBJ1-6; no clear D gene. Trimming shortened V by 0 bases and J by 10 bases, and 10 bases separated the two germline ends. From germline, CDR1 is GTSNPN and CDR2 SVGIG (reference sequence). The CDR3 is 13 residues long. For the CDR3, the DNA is TGTGCCTGGAGTGTACGCGGGGTCTCACCCCTCCACTTT. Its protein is CAWSVRGVSPLHF.

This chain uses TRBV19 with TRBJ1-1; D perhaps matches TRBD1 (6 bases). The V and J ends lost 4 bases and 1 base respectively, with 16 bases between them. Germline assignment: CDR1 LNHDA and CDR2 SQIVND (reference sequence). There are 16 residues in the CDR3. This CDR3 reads CASSNPRTEKNTEAFF. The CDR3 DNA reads TGTGCCAGTAGTAACCCGCGGACAGAGAAGAACACTGAAGCTTTCTTT.

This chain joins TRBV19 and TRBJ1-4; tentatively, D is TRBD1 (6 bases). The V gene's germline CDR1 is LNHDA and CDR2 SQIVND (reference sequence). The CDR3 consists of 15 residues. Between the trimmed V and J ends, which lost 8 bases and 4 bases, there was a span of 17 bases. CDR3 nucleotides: TGTGCCAGTCATCACAGGGCAGGGGTTAATGAAAAACTGTTTTTT. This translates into CASHHRAGVNEKLFF. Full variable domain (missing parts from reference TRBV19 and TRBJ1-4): DGGITQSPKYLFRKEGQNVTLSCEQNLNHDAMYWYRQDPGQGLRLIYYSQIVNDFQKGDIAEGYSVSREKKESFPLTVTSAQKNPTAFYLCASHHRAGVNEKLFFGSGTQLSVL.

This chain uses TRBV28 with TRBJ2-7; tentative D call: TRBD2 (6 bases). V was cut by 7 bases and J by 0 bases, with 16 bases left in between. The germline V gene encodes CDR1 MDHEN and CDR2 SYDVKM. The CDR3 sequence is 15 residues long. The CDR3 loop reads CASTVGAGSSYEQYF. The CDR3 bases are TGTGCCAGCACCGTTGGGGCGGGGTCCTCCTACGAGCAGTACTTC.